In this sample, the clone carrying this T cell receptor (beta chain) turned up many times. These data originate in a study of regulatory T cells in long-lasting Graves disease. Germline CDR1 and CDR2: LNHNV and YYDKDF (reference sequence). V lost 1 base and J lost 4, with 23 bases in between. The CDR3 contains 19 residues. Time point described: newly diagnosed GD, antithyroid drugs for less than 3 months. PBMCs were the source of the RNA used for TCR sequencing. For TCR beta, libraries came from iRepertoire HTBI primers and Arm-PCR of CDR3 regions. TCRdb recomputed calls from the multiplex PCR reads with MiXCR, one row per CDR3 protein. The sample holds approximately 540,000 distinct CDR3 sequences; about 12% are singletons and the top ten take around 9.3%. The sample was also reused in another study, on T cells in Graves' hyperthyroidism and ophthalmopathy.

This TCR came from a young woman with Graves disease. The J gene is TRBJ2-1, the V gene TRBV15; D is perhaps TRBD2 (5 bases). The starting material was peripheral blood mononuclear cells (PBMCs), obtained at new diagnosis, from a patient treated with antithyroid drugs. The CDR3 sequence is CATSRARSTGIVGYNEQFF. In DNA, the CDR3 is TGTGCCACCAGCAGAGCTCGCAGTACGGGGATCGTGGGTTACAATGAGCAGTTCTTC.